A selection of T cell receptor beta chains follows, all from one sample in a study of blood T cell repertoires in COVID-19. Method: immunoSEQ multiplex PCR; TCRdb's copy keeps in-frame clones and lacks some. The sample lists 9,500 to 15,000 clones, 60% to 75% occurring once. Sequenced sample: peripheral blood. These TCRs come from a man in his sixties with COVID-19, enrolled during active disease. Each CDR3 is given with its conserved first and last residue. A D gene is named only where the DNA matches it firmly. Not every row has a clone size; where given, it reads once, few, many or a size class.

>NA|medium-sized|TRBV6-5|TRBJ2-1
CASSYRSGSDEQFF
TGTGCCAGCAGTTACCGATCCGGGTCGGATGAGCAGTTCTTC
>NA|NA|TRBV2|TRBJ1-1
CASRGRAGTEAFF
TGTGCCAGCAGGGGGAGGGCCGGCACTGAAGCTTTCTTT
>TRBD2|NA|TRBV28|TRBJ2-2
CATTSGGENTGELFF
TGTGCCACCACGAGCGGGGGAGAGAACACCGGGGAGCTGTTTTTT
>NA|NA|TRBV14|TRBJ2-1
CASSQDRRYRYNEQFF
TGTGCCAGCAGCCAAGATCGCAGGTACCGCTACAATGAGCAGTTCTTC
>NA|NA|TRBV30|TRBJ1-1
CAWVFRRETEAFF
TGTGCCTGGGTATTTAGGAGGGAGACTGAAGCTTTCTTT
>TRBD1|NA|TRBV7-9|TRBJ1-4
CASSPQGGGEKLFF
TGTGCCAGCAGCCCACAGGGGGGAGGTGAAAAACTGTTTTTT
>TRBD1|few|TRBV27|TRBJ1-1
CASIKWGSRGRPNPLNTEAFF
TGTGCCAGCATTAAATGGGGGAGCAGGGGGCGGCCGAATCCATTGAACACTGAAGCTTTCTTT
>NA|NA|TRBV5-1|TRBJ1-1
CASSLAEGTEAFF
TGCGCCAGCAGCTTGGCCGAGGGCACTGAAGCTTTCTTT
>TRBD1|NA|TRBV7-2|TRBJ2-2
CASSARTGGNTGELFF
TGTGCCAGCAGCGCCCGGACAGGGGGGAACACCGGGGAGCTGTTTTTT
>NA|NA|TRBV13|TRBJ1-6
CASRNRGGANSPLHF
TGTGCCAGCCGTAATCGGGGAGGGGCCAATTCACCCCTCCACTTT
>TRBD1|NA|TRBV7-6|TRBJ2-3
CASSLTGGTDTQYF
TGTGCCAGCAGCCTAACAGGGGGCACAGATACGCAGTATTTT
>TRBD1|NA|TRBV3-1/TRBV3-2|TRBJ1-2
CASSPRQGAYYGYTF
TGTGCCAGCAGCCCGAGACAGGGGGCATACTATGGCTACACCTTC
>TRBD2|NA|TRBV27|TRBJ2-4
CASSLLAGGGKNIQYF
TGTGCCAGCAGTTTACTAGCGGGAGGGGGTAAAAACATTCAGTACTTC
>NA|NA|TRBV5-4|TRBJ2-5
CASSPRVGGGAETQYF
TGTGCCAGCAGCCCAAGGGTAGGGGGGGGTGCGGAGACCCAGTACTTC
>TRBD2|once|TRBV7-2|TRBJ2-5
CASSLTSGRETQYF
TGTGCCAGCAGCTTGACTAGCGGGAGGGAGACCCAGTACTTC
>TRBD2|few|TRBV11-2|TRBJ2-3
CASSLVAGGLLVTDTQYF
TGTGCCAGCAGCTTAGTAGCGGGGGGGCTTCTGGTCACAGATACGCAGTATTTT